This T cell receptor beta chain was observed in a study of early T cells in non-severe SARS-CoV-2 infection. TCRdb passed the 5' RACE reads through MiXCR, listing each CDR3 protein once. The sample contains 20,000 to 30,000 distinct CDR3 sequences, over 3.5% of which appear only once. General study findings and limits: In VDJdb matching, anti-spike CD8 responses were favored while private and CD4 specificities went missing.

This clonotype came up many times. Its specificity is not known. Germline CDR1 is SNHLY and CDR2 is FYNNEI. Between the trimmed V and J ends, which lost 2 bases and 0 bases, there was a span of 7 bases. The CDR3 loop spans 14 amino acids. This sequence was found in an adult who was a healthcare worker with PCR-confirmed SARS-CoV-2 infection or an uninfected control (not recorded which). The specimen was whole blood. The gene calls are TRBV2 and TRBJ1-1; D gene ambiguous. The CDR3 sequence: CASSENNLNTEAFF. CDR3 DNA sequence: TGTGCCAGCAGTGAAAACAATTTGAACACTGAAGCTTTCTTT.